Following are 23 T cell receptor beta chains from one sample sequenced in a study of blood T cell repertoires in COVID-19. The table came from immunoSEQ multiplex PCR; TCRdb's copy has only in-frame clones and leaves some out. Among under 250,000 clones, roughly 80% were seen once, and the ten largest hold about 1.3%. Material: PBMCs or T cells enriched from blood (not recorded which). The receptor source for this set is a woman between 35 and 50 years old with acute COVID-19.

This chain connects TRBV7-9 to TRBJ2-2; D perhaps matches TRBD1 (6 bases). The V end lost 5 bases, the J end lost 6 bases, and 16 bases lay between the germline ends. Germline lookup yields CDR1 SEHNR and CDR2 FQNEAQ (reference sequence). This CDR3 comprises 15 residues. CDR3 coding DNA: TGTGCCAGCAGCCTTGGGGGCTCGATGGCCGGGGAGCTGTTTTTT. Residues: CASSLGGSMAGELFF.

This chain connects TRBV7-9 to TRBJ2-7, with TRBD1 as a possible D gene (6 bases). This CDR3 has 16 residues. Trimming left V 5 bases short and J 1 base short, with 18 bases between. The germline V gene has CDR1 SEHNR and CDR2 FQNEAQ (reference sequence). The CDR3: CASSTSTRGGSYEQYF. For the CDR3, the DNA is TGTGCCAGCAGCACATCTACCAGGGGTGGATCCTACGAGCAGTACTTC.

The chain employs TRBV23-1 and TRBJ1-1, with a tentative D call TRBD1 (6 bases). Being an ORF, TRBV23-1 has a function that is uncertain. Trimming took off 4 bases at V and 0 bases at J, with 12 bases between the two ends. This CDR3 comprises 15 residues. In DNA, the CDR3 is TGCGCCAGCAGTCCCCAGGGGTCCTTGAACACTGAAGCTTTCTTT. As protein: CASSPQGSLNTEAFF.

The chain joins TRBV7-8 to TRBJ1-1; 8 positions match TRBD1. Germline values: CDR1 SGHVS, CDR2 FQNEAQ. The CDR3 contains 13 residues. Unmatched junction bases numbered 9, after V lost 4 bases and J lost 11 bases. In DNA, the CDR3 is TGTGCCAGCAGCTCGGGACAGGCCGGAGTGGCTTTCTTT. This sequence encodes CASSSGQAGVAFF. Filled out from reference TRBV7-8 and TRBJ1-1, the complete variable domain reads GAGVSQSPRYKVAKRGQDVALRCDPISGHVSLFWYQQALGQGPEFLTYFQNEAQLDKSGLPSDRFFAERPEGSVSTLKIQRTQQEDSAVYLCASSSGQAGVAFFGQGTRLTVV.

The gene calls are TRBV7-2 and TRBJ2-2, with D hard to call. CDR1 and CDR2 (germline): SGHTA, FQGNSA. This CDR3 is built from 13 residues. V was pared by 6 bases and J by 7 bases, with 12 bases between. The CDR3 sequence: CASRPTRNGELFF. For the CDR3, the DNA is TGTGCCAGCAGACCTACCAGGAACGGGGAGCTGTTTTTT.

This chain links TRBV4-1 with TRBJ1-2; D is perhaps TRBD1 (6 bases). V dropped 4 bases and J dropped 2 bases, with 14 bases sitting between them. Germline CDR1 reads MGHRA; CDR2 reads YSYEKL. The CDR3 has 15 residues. The CDR3 sequence: CASSLVGQQNYGYTF. The DNA for the CDR3 is TGCGCCAGCAGCCTCGTGGGACAACAAAACTATGGCTACACCTTC.

CDR3 sequence (DNA): TGTGCCAGCAGCCTGGGGGACAGGGGGCGGTACGAGCAGTACTTC. The encoded protein is CASSLGDRGRYEQYF. The V and J genes are TRBV7-9 and TRBJ2-7; the match to TRBD1 covers 12 bases. Germline trimming cut 5 bases from V and 4 bases from J; bases unmatched to any gene: 6. The CDR3 totals 15 residues. The germline V gene encodes CDR1 SEHNR and CDR2 FQNEAQ (reference sequence).

The chain carries TRBV27 and TRBJ2-7; D not certain. Trimming removed 3 bases at V and 3 bases at J, with 9 bases between. Germline V gene data show CDR1 as MNHEY and CDR2 as SMNVEV (reference sequence). The CDR3 has 13 residues. The CDR3 DNA reads TGTGCCAGCAGTTTCCGGCGGTACTACGAGCAGTACTTC. Its protein is CASSFRRYYEQYF.

The rearrangement uses TRBV28 and TRBJ1-2; D possibly corresponds to TRBD1 (5 bases). This CDR3 is built from 17 residues. Looked up from germline, CDR1 is MDHEN and CDR2 is SYDVKM. V was trimmed by 5 bases and J by 5 bases, leaving 24 bases between them. The CDR3 here is CASSPSPGTEGGYGYTF. The CDR3 coding sequence is TGTGCCAGCAGTCCCTCCCCCGGGACGGAGGGAGGGTATGGCTACACCTTC.

This clone was recorded once. CDR3 nucleotides: TGTGCCAGCAGCGGTAACCTTTACAGGGGCCGGGACGGTGAGCAGTTCTTC. Protein sequence: CASSGNLYRGRDGEQFF. The chain employs TRBV5-4 and TRBJ2-1; 7 bases match TRBD1. In germline, CDR1 is SGHNT, CDR2 YYREEE (reference sequence). This CDR3 contains 17 residues. The J segment lost 9 bases and the V segment lost 4 bases, leaving 19 bases of the junction unmatched.

The V call is TRBV5-4, the J call TRBJ2-2, with 10 bases that match TRBD2. CDR1 is SGHNT and CDR2 is YYREEE in the germline V gene (reference sequence). This CDR3 contains 16 residues. V shed 3 bases and J 7 bases; nucleotides not matched to a gene: 9. CDR3 sequence (DNA): TGTGCCAGCAGCTATGGTCTAGCGGGAGTCGGCGGGGAGCTGTTTTTT. Its translation is CASSYGLAGVGGELFF.

This chain links TRBV30 with TRBJ2-7; TRBD2 aligns across 11 bases. V lost 2 bases, J lost 5 bases, and 8 bases stayed unmatched. The CDR3 has 15 amino acids. The germline gives CDR1 GTSNPN, CDR2 SVGIG (reference sequence). The CDR3 nucleotides are TGTGCCTGGAGTTCTTACGGGACTAGCGGTGACGAGCAGTACTTC. Translating it yields CAWSSYGTSGDEQYF.

The gene calls are TRBV9 and TRBJ2-1, with 15 nucleotides matching TRBD2. The CDR3 sequence is 17 residues long. Germline loops: CDR1 SGDLS, CDR2 YYNGEE. V was clipped by 5 bases and J by 5 bases; unmatched bases: 8. DNA for the CDR3: TGTGCCAGCAGTCTTGGACTAGCGGGGGGGACCCACAATGAGCAGTTCTTC. It specifies CASSLGLAGGTHNEQFF.

The chain employs TRBV12-3 or TRBV12-4 and TRBJ2-3; D perhaps matches TRBD2 (6 bases). The CDR3 consists of 13 residues. Trimming removed 4 bases from V and 1 base from J, with 6 bases in between. In DNA form, the CDR3 reads TGTGCCAGCAGTTCTAGCGGCACAGATACGCAGTATTTT. This encodes CASSSSGTDTQYF.

The sample holds a few counts of this clone. The chain joins TRBV11-3 to TRBJ2-1; 14 bases are shared with TRBD2. CDR3 length equals 17 residues. V was pared by 5 bases and J by 0 bases, with 3 bases of the junction left unmatched. Germline values: CDR1 SGHNT, CDR2 YENEEA. CDR3 bases: TGTGCCAGCAGCCCGGGACTAGCGGGAGTCTCCTACAATGAGCAGTTCTTC. It codes for CASSPGLAGVSYNEQFF.

This clone came up a few times. This sequence joins TRBV7-8 and TRBJ2-7; TRBD1 is a possible D gene (5 bases). CDR1 is SGHVS, CDR2 FQNEAQ, per germline. CDR3 size: 15 residues. Deletions cut 4 bases from V and 2 bases from J, with 15 bases between. CDR3 coding DNA: TGTGCCAGCAGCTCCCAGGGTTTGGGCACCTACGAGCAGTACTTC. This sequence encodes CASSSQGLGTYEQYF.

This chain joins TRBV4-1 and TRBJ2-7, with D possibly matching TRBD2 (5 bases). CDR3 length: 13 amino acids. Trimming stripped 4 bases from V and 4 bases from J, with 11 bases between. Germline V gives CDR1 MGHRA, CDR2 YSYEKL. DNA of the CDR3: TGCGCCAGCAGCCCCCGGGATTCTTACGAGCAGTACTTC. This encodes CASSPRDSYEQYF.

The genes are TRBV30 and TRBJ2-5, with 7 positions matching TRBD2. V lost 5 bases to trimming and J lost 4 bases; unmatched junction nucleotides: 7. Germline CDR1 is GTSNPN and CDR2 is SVGIG (reference sequence). The CDR3 runs 13 residues. The chain's CDR3 is CAWGSGVAETQYF. CDR3 in DNA: TGTGCCTGGGGGAGCGGGGTAGCAGAGACCCAGTACTTC.

This chain uses TRBV6-1 with TRBJ2-1; 7 nucleotides line up with TRBD1. CDR1 is MNHNS, CDR2 SASEGT, per germline. The CDR3 runs to 12 residues. With V trimmed by 3 bases and J by 7 bases, 0 bases remained unmatched. CDR3 nucleotide sequence: TGTGCCAGCAGTGACAGGGGGAATGAGCAGTTCTTC. Protein product: CASSDRGNEQFF.

This clone was detected a few times. The chain uses TRBV9 and TRBJ2-7; TRBD2 aligns across 9 bases. CDR3 size: 19 residues. V was clipped by 0 bases and J by 0 bases; unmatched bases: 13. Germline V gives CDR1 SGDLS, CDR2 YYNGEE. In DNA form, the CDR3 reads TGTGCCAGCAGCGTAGACTTAGCGGGAGTCCCTAGATCCTCCTACGAGCAGTACTTC. This sequence encodes CASSVDLAGVPRSSYEQYF.

The chain has TRBV7-2 and TRBJ1-1, with D possibly being TRBD1 (5 bases). The V end lost 8 bases, the J end lost 5 bases, and 21 bases lay between the germline ends. Germline lookup yields CDR1 SGHTA and CDR2 FQGNSA. The CDR3 contains 15 residues. In DNA form, the CDR3 reads TGTGCCAGCGGAAACTTTGTTGGGGGGAAGACTGAAGCTTTCTTT. The encoded protein is CASGNFVGGKTEAFF.

This clone has just one count. The chain links TRBV3-1 (or the pseudogene TRBV3-2) to TRBJ1-1; weak D call: TRBD1 (6 bases). V was pared by 2 bases and J by 7 bases, with 14 bases between. The V gene's germline CDR1 is LGHDT and CDR2 YNNKEL (reference sequence). This CDR3 comprises 14 residues. This chain's CDR3 is CASSQLRGIGEAFF. CDR3 in DNA: TGTGCCAGCAGCCAACTCAGGGGAATAGGTGAAGCTTTCTTT.

This clone was found a few times. The chain joins TRBV5-8 to TRBJ2-5; 9 bases agree with TRBD1. Germline trimming cut 1 base from V and 5 bases from J; bases unmatched to any gene: 6. This CDR3 is 15 amino acids long. CDR1 SGHTS and CDR2 YDEGEE come from the germline V gene. CDR3 region: CASSLRTGGVETQYF. Here the CDR3 DNA reads TGTGCCAGCAGCTTGCGAACAGGGGGCGTGGAGACCCAGTACTTC.